The source of this TCR beta chain is a study of cytomegalovirus exposure and HLA in healthy donors. 13 Jbeta primers and 60 Vbeta primers were used for the PCR. Generated by immunoSEQ multiplex PCR, the TCRdb table keeps only in-frame clones and is missing some. The data hold 90,000 to 130,000 clones, with around three quarters observed a single time. V shed 4 bases, J shed 7 bases, and the junction held 9 bases outside the gene matches. Germline CDR1 and CDR2: SGHNT and YYREEE (reference sequence). This CDR3 region has 15 residues. This clone was seen more than once but under ten times. This receptor was identified in a woman under 30 in good health and CMV-seropositive. Sequenced material: PBMCs. V is TRBV5-4 and J is TRBJ1-1; 11 nucleotides agree with TRBD1. The CDR3: CASSHGGTGGFEAFF. CDR3 DNA sequence: TGTGCCAGCAGCCACGGTGGGACAGGGGGATTTGAAGCTTTCTTT.